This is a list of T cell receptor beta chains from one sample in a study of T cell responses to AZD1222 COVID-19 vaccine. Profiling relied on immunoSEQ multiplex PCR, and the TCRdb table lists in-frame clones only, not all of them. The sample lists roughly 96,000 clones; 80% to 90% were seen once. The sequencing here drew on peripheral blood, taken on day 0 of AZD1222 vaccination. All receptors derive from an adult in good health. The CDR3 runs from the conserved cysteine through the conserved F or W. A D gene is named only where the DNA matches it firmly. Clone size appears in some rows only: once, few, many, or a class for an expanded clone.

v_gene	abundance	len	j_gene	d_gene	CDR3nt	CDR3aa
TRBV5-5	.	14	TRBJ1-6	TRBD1	TGTGCCAGCAGCTCCGGACAGGGAAGCTCACCCCTCCACTTT	CASSSGQGSSPLHF
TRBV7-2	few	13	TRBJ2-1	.	TGTGCCAGCAGCTTAGTGCCGGGTCATGAGCAGTTCTTC	CASSLVPGHEQFF
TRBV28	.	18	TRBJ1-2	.	TGTGCCAGCAGTGGAGGGACACAGGGTCTGTCTGGCTACTATGGCTACACCTTC	CASSGGTQGLSGYYGYTF
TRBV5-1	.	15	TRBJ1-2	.	TGCGCCAGCAGCTTGCTTCAGGGAGGGAACTATGGCTACACCTTC	CASSLLQGGNYGYTF
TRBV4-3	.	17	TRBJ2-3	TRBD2	TGCGCCAGCAGCCAAGAAGCCAGCGGGGGGTCCACAGATACGCAGTATTTT	CASSQEASGGSTDTQYF
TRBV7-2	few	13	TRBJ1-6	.	TGTGCCAGCAGCTTAAGACTAGACTCACCCCTCCACTTT	CASSLRLDSPLHF
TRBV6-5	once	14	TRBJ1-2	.	TGTGCCAGCAGTCCCATGGGGGGCGGGTACGGCTACACCTTC	CASSPMGGGYGYTF
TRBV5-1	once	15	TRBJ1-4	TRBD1	TGCGCCAGCAGCTTGGCGACAGGGTTCCTGGAAAAACTGTTTTTT	CASSLATGFLEKLFF
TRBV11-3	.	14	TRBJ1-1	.	TGTGCCAGCAGCTTCAAAGGGGGAAGCACTGAAGCTTTCTTT	CASSFKGGSTEAFF
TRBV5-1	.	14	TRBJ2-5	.	TGCGCCAGCAGACGGGGACTGGGACAAGAGACCCAGTACTTC	CASRRGLGQETQYF
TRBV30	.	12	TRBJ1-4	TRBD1	TGTGCCTTCCAGACAGGGGACGAAAAACTGTTTTTT	CAFQTGDEKLFF
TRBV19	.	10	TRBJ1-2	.	TGTGCCAGTAGTATGAATGGCTACACCTTC	CASSMNGYTF
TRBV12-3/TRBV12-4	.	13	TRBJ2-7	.	TGTGCCAGCAGCCCCGCGGGGTTCTACGAGCAGTACTTC	CASSPAGFYEQYF
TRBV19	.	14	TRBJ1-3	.	TGTGCCAGTAGCCGACAGGTTCTCCGTCAGACCATATATTTT	CASSRQVLRQTIYF
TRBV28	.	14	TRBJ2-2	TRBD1	TGTGCCAGCAGTCGGGACAGGACAAGGGGGGAGCTGTTTTTT	CASSRDRTRGELFF
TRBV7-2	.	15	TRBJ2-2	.	TGTGCCAGCAGCCCCGTGGCAGAGCGCACCGGGGAGCTGTTTTTT	CASSPVAERTGELFF
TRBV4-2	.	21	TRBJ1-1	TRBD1	TGTGCCAGCAGCCAATATACCGGGACAGGGTATTGGGGAGGTGTGGGCACTGAAGCTTTCTTT	CASSQYTGTGYWGGVGTEAFF
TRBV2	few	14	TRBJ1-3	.	TGTGCCAGCCATGGGACGGCTGGAGGAAACACCATATATTTT	CASHGTAGGNTIYF
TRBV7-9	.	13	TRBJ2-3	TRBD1	TGTGCCAGCAGCCCCTCGACAGGGGATACGCAGTATTTT	CASSPSTGDTQYF
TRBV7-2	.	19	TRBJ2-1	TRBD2	TGTGCCAGCAGCTTAAATCCCCCCCAACTAGCGGGGTCTAACAATGAGCAGTTCTTC	CASSLNPPQLAGSNNEQFF
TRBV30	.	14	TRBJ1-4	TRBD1	TGTGCCTGGAGTGTACAGGGGAGGAGTGAAAAACTGTTTTTT	CAWSVQGRSEKLFF
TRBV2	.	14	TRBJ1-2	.	TGTGCCACGTCCCAGGGTTTCTTTAACTATGGCTACACCTTC	CATSQGFFNYGYTF
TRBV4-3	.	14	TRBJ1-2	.	TGCGCCAGCAGCCAAGAACCCAGAACCTATGGCTACACCTTC	CASSQEPRTYGYTF
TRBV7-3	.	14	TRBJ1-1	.	TGTGCCAGCAGCTTAAATGGGAGGGACACTGAAGCTTTCTTT	CASSLNGRDTEAFF
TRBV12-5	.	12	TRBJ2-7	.	TGTGCTAGTGGTTTGCCGCCCTACGAGCAGTACTTC	CASGLPPYEQYF
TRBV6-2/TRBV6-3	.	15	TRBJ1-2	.	TGTGCCAGCAGCACCGACAGGAGAGCTAACTATGGCTACACCTTC	CASSTDRRANYGYTF
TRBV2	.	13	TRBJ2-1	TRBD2	TGTGCCAGCGACGTCAGCGGGGACAATGAGCAGTTCTTC	CASDVSGDNEQFF
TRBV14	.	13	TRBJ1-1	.	TGTGCCAGCAGCCAAGTGGCGCACACTGAAGCTTTCTTT	CASSQVAHTEAFF
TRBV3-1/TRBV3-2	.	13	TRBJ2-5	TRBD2	TGTGCCAGCAAAGCAGGGCCGGGGGGGACCCAGTACTTC	CASKAGPGGTQYF
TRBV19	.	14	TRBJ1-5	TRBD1	TGTGCCAGTACCCTCGGACAGGTGAAGAGGCCCCAGCATTTT	CASTLGQVKRPQHF
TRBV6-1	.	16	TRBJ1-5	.	TGTGCCAGCAGTGAAGGGACACTTAGCAGCAATCAGCCCCAGCATTTT	CASSEGTLSSNQPQHF
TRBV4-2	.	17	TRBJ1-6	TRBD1	TGTGCCAGCAGCCAAGCAGTAACGGACAGGGGAGGATCACCCCTCCACTTT	CASSQAVTDRGGSPLHF
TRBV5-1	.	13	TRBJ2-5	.	TGCGCCAGCAGCTTACAGGCGAAAGAGACCCAGTACTTC	CASSLQAKETQYF
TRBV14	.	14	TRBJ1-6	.	TGTGCCAGCAGCCAAGAGAGGGGCAAATCACCCCTCCACTTT	CASSQERGKSPLHF
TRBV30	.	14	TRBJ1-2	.	TGTGCCTGGAGTGTACAAGGCCGGGGGGGTGGCTACACCTTC	CAWSVQGRGGGYTF
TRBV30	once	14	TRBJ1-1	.	TGTGCCTGGAGTGTCACTGGCATTGACACTGAAGCTTTCTTT	CAWSVTGIDTEAFF
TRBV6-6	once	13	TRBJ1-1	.	TGTGCCAGCAGTAAACGAGACCTGATCGGAGCTTTCTTT	CASSKRDLIGAFF
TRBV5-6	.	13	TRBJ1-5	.	TGTGCCAGCAGCTTCAGCCATGTGCAGCCCCAGCATTTT	CASSFSHVQPQHF
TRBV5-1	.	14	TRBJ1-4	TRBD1	TGCGCCAGCAGCTCTCTCCCAGGGGGTGAAAAACTGTTTTTT	CASSSLPGGEKLFF
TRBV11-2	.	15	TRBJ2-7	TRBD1	TGTGCCAGCAGCACACGGACAGGGGGCGGTTACGAGCAGTACTTC	CASSTRTGGGYEQYF
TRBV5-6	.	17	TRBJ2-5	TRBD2	TGTGCCAGCAGCTTGGGTAGTAGCGGGGTACTAGGGGAGACCCAGTACTTC	CASSLGSSGVLGETQYF
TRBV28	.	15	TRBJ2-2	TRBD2	TGTGCCAGCAGTCCCCTTAGCGGGGGGGCCGGGGAGCTGTTTTTT	CASSPLSGGAGELFF
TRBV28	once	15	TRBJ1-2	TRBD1	TGTGCCAGCAGTGGACAGGGACCAGCCCGGTATGGCTACACCTTC	CASSGQGPARYGYTF
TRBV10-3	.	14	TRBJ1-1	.	TGTGCCATCAGTGACTCGACGGGCTCCACTGAAGCTTTCTTT	CAISDSTGSTEAFF
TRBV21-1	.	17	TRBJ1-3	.	TGTGCCAGCAGCAAAGAGGCCAGTACGAACTCTGGAAACACCATATATTTT	CASSKEASTNSGNTIYF
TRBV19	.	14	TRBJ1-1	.	TGTGCCAGTAGACCCATGATGAGAAACACTGAAGCTTTCTTT	CASRPMMRNTEAFF
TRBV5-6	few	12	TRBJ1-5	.	TGTGCCAGCAGCGCCCCCGGGGACATTCAGCATTTT	CASSAPGDIQHF
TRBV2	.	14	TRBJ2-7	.	TGTGCCAGCAGTGTGGGCTGGCGGGGCTACGAGCAGTACTTC	CASSVGWRGYEQYF
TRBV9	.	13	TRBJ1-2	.	TGTGCCAGCAGCGCCGTCGTCGAGAATGGCTACACCTTC	CASSAVVENGYTF
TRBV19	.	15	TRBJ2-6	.	TGTGCCAGTAGTGAGCGCCTTTCTGGGGCCAACGTCCTGACTTTC	CASSERLSGANVLTF
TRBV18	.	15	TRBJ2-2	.	TGTGCCAGCTCACCACCGCTAGGCTCAACCGGGGAGCTGTTTTTT	CASSPPLGSTGELFF
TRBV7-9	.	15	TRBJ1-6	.	TGTGCCAGCAGCTTAGCGGGCAGGGGCAATTCACCCCTCCACTTT	CASSLAGRGNSPLHF
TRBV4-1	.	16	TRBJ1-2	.	TGCGCCAGCAGCCAAGATCGGGCTCGAGTTAACTATGGCTACACCTTC	CASSQDRARVNYGYTF